This T cell receptor beta chain appears in the sequencing data of a study of blood T cell repertoires in COVID-19. At the level of the study: Sites in the United States, Italy and Spain provided acute and convalescent COVID-19 samples.

Original handling: The assay estimated nucleated cells by amplifying reference gene primers. Here immunoSEQ multiplex PCR was the method, and the copy in TCRdb shows in-frame clones only, minus some. V, J and clone size reflect that table, while D and trimming were determined from the DNA. The top ten hold roughly 15% of the sample, which has about 150,000 clones, around 80% seen once. The CDR3 totals 16 residues. V was clipped by 4 bases and J by 1 base, with 16 bases between them. The V gene's germline CDR1 is MNHEY and CDR2 SMNVEV (reference sequence). This chain uses TRBV27 with TRBJ1-1, with D possibly being TRBD1 (6 bases). The clonotype was recovered from a human donor with acute or convalescent COVID-19. The donor label of this sample is uncertain. Sequencing was performed on peripheral blood. Here the CDR3 reads CASSSNRDTKNTEAFF. CDR3 nucleotides: TGTGCCAGCAGTTCCAACCGGGACACCAAGAACACTGAAGCTTTCTTT.